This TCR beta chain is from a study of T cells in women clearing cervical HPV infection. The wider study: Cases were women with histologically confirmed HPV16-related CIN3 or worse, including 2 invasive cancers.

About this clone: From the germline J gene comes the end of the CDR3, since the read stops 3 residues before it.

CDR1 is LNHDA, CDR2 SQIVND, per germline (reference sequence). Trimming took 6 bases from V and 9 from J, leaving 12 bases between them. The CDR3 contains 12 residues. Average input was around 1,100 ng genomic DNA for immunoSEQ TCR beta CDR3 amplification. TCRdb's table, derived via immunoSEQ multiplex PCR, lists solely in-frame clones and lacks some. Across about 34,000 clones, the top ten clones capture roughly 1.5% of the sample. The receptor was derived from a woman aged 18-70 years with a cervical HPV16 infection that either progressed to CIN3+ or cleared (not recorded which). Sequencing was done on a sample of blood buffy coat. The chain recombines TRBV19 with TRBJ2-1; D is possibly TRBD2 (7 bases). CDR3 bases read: TGTGCCAGTAGGGGGGGGGCTAGTGAG. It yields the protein CASRGGASE. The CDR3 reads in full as CASRGGASEQFF.